This T cell receptor beta chain emerged from a study of molecular identifiers for immune sequencing clone quantification. Whole-study findings and limits: Clones with over 20 RNA copies captured over 97% of effector molecules but under 1% of naive ones.

V dropped 2 bases and J dropped 5; count of bases not matched to a gene: 5. CDR1 is GTSNPN, CDR2 SVGIG, per germline (reference sequence). The CDR3 extends over 13 amino acids. Concerning this clonotype: As yet, its antigen is unknown.

One entry per CDR3 protein, called by TCRdb with MiXCR from the PCR reads. The data contain roughly 12,000 distinct CDR3 sequences, around 17% of them singletons. Sequenced input: naive CD8+ T cells from blood, with Jurkat cell RNA spiked in. Indicated subset: FACS-sorted CD8+CD4-CCR7+CD45RA+ naive T cells. The V gene is TRBV30, the J gene TRBJ2-7, with TRBD1 matching 8 bases. The clonotype originates from a human donor in good health. Some libraries in this study had Jurkat cell RNA spiked in. The CDR3 coding sequence is TGTGCCTGGAGTCCGGACAGGGCAAACGAGCAGTACTTC. It encodes CAWSPDRANEQYF.